This T cell receptor (beta chain) was sequenced for a study of human T cells and chemical hapten exposure. Study-level information: Upper-back patches of 0.01% DPC were read at 6 days.

As for time point: patch test 2, 6 weeks after DPC sensitization. Stated treatment: therapeutic diphenylcyclopropenone sensitization with weekly scalp DPC. Donors, patients with alopecia ranging from 18 to 70 years old and judged suitable for DPC, provided samples. TCRdb reprocessed the RACE reads via MiXCR and lists one record per CDR3 protein. The sample lists tens of thousands of distinct CDR3 sequences; 10% were seen once. V lost 3 bases, J lost 6 bases, and 15 bases lay in between. CDR1 and CDR2 (germline): SGHRS, YFSETQ. This CDR3 contains 15 residues. This clonotype came up many times. This specimen consisted of whole blood, obtained in connection with sensitization to the hapten diphenylcyclopropenone (DPC). This sequence originates from a woman between 45 and 65 years old with alopecia areata. Some clones in this sample may be carry-over from other donors' samples. The rearrangement joins TRBV5-1 to TRBJ2-2, with D maybe TRBD1 (5 bases). The CDR3 is CASSSGQGDAGELFF. CDR3 DNA sequence: TGCGCCAGCAGCTCAGGTCAGGGTGATGCCGGGGAGCTGTTTTTT.